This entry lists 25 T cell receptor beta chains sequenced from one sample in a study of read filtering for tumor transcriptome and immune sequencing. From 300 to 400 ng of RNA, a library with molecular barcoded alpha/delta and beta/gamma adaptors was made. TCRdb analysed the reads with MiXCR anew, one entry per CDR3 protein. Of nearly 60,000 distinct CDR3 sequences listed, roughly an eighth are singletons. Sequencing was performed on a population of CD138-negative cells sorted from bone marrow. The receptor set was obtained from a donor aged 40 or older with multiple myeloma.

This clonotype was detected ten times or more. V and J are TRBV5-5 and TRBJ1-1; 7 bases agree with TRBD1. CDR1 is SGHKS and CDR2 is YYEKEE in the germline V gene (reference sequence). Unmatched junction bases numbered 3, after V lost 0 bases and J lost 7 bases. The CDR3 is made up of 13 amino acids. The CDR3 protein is CASSLARDSEAFF. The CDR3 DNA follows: TGTGCCAGCAGCTTGGCTAGGGACAGTGAAGCTTTCTTT.

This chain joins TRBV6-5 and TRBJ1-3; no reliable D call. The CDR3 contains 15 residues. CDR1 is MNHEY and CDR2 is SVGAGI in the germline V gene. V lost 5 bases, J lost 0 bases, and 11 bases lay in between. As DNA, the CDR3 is TGTGCCAGCAGTAACCTACTAAGCTCTGGAAACACCATATATTTT. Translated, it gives CASSNLLSSGNTIYF.

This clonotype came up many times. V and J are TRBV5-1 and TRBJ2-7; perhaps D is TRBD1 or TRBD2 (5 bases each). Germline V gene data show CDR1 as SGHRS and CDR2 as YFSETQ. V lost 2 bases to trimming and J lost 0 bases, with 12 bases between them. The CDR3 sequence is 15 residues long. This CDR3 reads CASSFGDGSSYEQYF. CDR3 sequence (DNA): TGCGCCAGCAGCTTTGGGGACGGTAGCTCCTACGAGCAGTACTTC.

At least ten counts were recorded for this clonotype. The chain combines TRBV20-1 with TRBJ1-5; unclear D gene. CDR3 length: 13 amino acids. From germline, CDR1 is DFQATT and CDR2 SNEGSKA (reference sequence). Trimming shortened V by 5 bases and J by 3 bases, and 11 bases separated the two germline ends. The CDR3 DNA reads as TGCAGTGCTCCGCGAGGGCCCAATCAGCCCCAGCATTTT. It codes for CSAPRGPNQPQHF.

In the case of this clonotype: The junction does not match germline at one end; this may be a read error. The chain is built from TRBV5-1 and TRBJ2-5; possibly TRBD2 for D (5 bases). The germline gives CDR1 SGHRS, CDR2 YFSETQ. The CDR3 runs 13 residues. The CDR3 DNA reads TGCGTCAGCAGCTTTTCCGGGGAAGAGACCCAGCACTTC. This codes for CVSSFSGEETQHF.

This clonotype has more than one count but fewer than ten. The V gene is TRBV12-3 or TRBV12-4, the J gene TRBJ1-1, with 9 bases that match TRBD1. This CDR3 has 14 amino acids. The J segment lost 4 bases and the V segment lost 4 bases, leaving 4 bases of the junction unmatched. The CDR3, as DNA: TGTGCCAGCAGTTCCCCGACAGGGGGCACTGAAGCTTTCTTT. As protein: CASSSPTGGTEAFF.

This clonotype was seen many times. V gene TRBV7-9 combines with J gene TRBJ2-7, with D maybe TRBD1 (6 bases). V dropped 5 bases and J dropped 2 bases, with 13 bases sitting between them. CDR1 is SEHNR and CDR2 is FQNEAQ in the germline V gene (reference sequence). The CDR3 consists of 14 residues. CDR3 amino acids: CASSPRDKPYEQYF. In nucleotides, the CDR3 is TGTGCCAGCAGCCCCCGGGACAAGCCCTACGAGCAGTACTTC.

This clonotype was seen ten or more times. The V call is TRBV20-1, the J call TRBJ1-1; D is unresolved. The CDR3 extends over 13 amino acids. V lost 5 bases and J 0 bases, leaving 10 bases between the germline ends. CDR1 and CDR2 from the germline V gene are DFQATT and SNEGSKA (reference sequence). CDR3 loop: CSAQTELNTEAFF. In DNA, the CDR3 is TGCAGTGCTCAGACGGAACTGAACACTGAAGCTTTCTTT.

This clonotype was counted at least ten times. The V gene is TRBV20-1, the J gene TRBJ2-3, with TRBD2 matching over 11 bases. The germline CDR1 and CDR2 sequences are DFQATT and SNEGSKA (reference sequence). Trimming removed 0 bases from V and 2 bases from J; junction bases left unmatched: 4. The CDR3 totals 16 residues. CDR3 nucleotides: TGCAGTGCTAGAGAGCCGGGACTAGCGGCCACAGATACGCAGTATTTT. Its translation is CSAREPGLAATDTQYF.

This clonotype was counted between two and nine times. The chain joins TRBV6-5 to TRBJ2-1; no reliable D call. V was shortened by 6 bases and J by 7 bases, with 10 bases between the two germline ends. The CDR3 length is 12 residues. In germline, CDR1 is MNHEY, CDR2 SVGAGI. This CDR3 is CASSQTRNEQFF. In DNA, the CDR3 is TGTGCCAGCAGCCAGACTCGGAATGAGCAGTTCTTC.

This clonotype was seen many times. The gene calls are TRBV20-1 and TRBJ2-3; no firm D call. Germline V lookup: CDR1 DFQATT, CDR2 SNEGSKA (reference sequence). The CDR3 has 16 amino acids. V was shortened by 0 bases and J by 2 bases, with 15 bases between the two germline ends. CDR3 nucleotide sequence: TGCAGTGCTAGAGATACCCTCGCTATACCCACAGATACGCAGTATTTT. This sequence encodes CSARDTLAIPTDTQYF.

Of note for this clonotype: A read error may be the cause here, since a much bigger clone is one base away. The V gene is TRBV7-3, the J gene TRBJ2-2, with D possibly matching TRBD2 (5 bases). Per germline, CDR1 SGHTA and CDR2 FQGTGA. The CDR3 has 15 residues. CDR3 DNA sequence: TGTGCCAGCAGCATAGGGTACTCGAACACCGGGGAGCTGTCTTTT. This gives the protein CASSIGYSNTGELSF.

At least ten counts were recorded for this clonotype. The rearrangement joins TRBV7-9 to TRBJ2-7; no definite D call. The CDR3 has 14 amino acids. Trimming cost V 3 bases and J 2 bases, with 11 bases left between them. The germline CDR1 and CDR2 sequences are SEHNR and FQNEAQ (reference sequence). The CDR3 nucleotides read TGTGCCAGCAGCTTTAGACACCGTCCCTACGAGCAGTACTTC. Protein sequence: CASSFRHRPYEQYF.

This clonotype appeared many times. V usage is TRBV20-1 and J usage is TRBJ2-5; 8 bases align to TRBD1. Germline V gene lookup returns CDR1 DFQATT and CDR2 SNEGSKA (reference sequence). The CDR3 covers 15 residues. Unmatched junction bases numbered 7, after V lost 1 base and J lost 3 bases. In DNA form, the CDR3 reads TGCAGTGCTAGAGGCTACAGGGGGACCGAAGAGACCCAGTACTTC. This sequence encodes CSARGYRGTEETQYF.

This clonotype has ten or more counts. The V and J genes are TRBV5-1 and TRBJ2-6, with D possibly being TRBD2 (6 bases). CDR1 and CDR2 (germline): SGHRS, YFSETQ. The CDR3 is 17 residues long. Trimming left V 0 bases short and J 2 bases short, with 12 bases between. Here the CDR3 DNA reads TGCGCCAGCAGCTTGGCCCAGGGAGGCACTGGGGCCAACGTCCTGACTTTC. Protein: CASSLAQGGTGANVLTF. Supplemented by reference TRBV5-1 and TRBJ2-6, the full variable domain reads KAGVTQTPRYLIKTRGQQVTLSCSPISGHRSVSWYQQTPGQGLQFLFEYFSETQRNKGNFPGRFSGRQFSNSRSEMNVSTLELGDSALYLCASSLAQGGTGANVLTFGAGSRLTVL.

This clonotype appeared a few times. This CDR3 is CAWKTVGNTIYF. CDR3 nucleotide sequence: TGTGCCTGGAAAACGGTTGGAAACACCATATATTTT. The rearrangement links TRBV30 to TRBJ1-3; no clear D. Germline V CDR1 and CDR2: GTSNPN, SVGIG (reference sequence). The CDR3 is 12 amino acids. V lost 4 bases and J lost 3, with 7 bases in between.

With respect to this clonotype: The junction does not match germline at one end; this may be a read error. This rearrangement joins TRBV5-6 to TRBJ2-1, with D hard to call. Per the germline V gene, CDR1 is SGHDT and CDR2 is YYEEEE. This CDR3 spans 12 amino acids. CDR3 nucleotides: TGTGCCAGCAGCGAGAGTGGCATTGAGCAGCTCTTC. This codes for CASSESGIEQLF.

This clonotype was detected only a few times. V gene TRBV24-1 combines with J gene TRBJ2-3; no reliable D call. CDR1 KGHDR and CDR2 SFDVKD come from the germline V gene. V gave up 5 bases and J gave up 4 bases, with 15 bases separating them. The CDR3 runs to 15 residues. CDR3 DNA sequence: TGTGCCACCAGTGTTACCAGAAAAGCCTCAGATACGCAGTATTTT. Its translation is CATSVTRKASDTQYF.

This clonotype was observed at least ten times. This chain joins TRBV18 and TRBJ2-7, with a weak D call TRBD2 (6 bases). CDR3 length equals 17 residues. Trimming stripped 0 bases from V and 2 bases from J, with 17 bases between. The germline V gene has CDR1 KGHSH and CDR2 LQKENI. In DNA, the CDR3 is TGTGCCAGCTCACCACCGAACCGGGGTTCGGGGGCCTACGAGCAGTACTTC. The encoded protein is CASSPPNRGSGAYEQYF.

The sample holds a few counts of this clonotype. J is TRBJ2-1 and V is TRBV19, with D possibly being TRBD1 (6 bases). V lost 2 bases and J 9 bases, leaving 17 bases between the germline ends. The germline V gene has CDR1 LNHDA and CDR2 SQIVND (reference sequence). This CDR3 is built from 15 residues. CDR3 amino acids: CASSINRVSDLEQFF. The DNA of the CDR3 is TGTGCCAGTAGTATAAACAGGGTATCGGATCTTGAGCAGTTCTTC.

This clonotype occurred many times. The CDR3 DNA reads TGCAGTGCTCGTAATCCGGGACAGGGAAATGCAGATACGCAGTATTTT. Its protein is CSARNPGQGNADTQYF. The V call is TRBV20-1, the J call TRBJ2-3; 9 nucleotides line up with TRBD1. The CDR3 runs to 16 residues. Germline V gene data show CDR1 as DFQATT and CDR2 as SNEGSKA (reference sequence). V trimming: 5 bases; J trimming: 4 bases; junction bases outside the gene matches: 13.

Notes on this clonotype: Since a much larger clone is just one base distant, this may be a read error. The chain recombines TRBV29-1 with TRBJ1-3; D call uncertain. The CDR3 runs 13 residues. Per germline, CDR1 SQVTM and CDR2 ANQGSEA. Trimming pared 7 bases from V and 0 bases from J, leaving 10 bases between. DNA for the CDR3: TGCAGCGCTGCGTACCTCTCTGGAAACACCATATATTTT. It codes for CSAAYLSGNTIYF.

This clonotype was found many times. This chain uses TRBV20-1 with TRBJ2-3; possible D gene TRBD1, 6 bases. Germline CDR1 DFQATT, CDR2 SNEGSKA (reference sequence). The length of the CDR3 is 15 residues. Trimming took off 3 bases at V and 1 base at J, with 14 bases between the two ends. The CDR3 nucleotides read TGCAGTGCTAGCCCTCGGGCAGGGGGCACAGATACGCAGTATTTT. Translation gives CSASPRAGGTDTQYF.

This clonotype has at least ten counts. The CDR3: CSAGKGENTEAFF. The CDR3 DNA follows: TGCAGCGCTGGAAAGGGCGAGAACACTGAAGCTTTCTTT. The gene calls are TRBV29-1 and TRBJ1-1; D gene unclear. Germline values: CDR1 SQVTM, CDR2 ANQGSEA. Between the trimmed V and J ends, which lost 7 bases and 1 base, there was a span of 13 bases. There are 13 residues in the CDR3.

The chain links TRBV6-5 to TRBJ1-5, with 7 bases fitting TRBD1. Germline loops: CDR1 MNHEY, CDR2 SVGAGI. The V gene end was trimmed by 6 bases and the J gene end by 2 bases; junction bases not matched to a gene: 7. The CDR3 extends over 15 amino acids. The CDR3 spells CASSPGGKGNQPQHF. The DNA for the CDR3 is TGTGCCAGCAGCCCAGGGGGTAAGGGCAATCAGCCCCAGCATTTT.